This T cell receptor (beta chain) was retrieved from a study of human T cells and chemical hapten exposure. In the study overall: The scalp of each patient received a weekly diphenylcyclopropenone dose for the full approximately 22-week study. Whole-study results and caveats: Expanded TCRs showed more large CDR3 clusters than pre-sensitization or healthy control sets. The number of TCRs above 1 in 1000 frequency did not change after DPC sensitization.

Germline CDR1 reads SGHTS; CDR2 reads YDEGEE. The CDR3 consists of 13 residues. Trimming took off 2 bases at V and 6 bases at J, with 12 bases between the two ends. TCRdb analysed the RACE reads with MiXCR anew, one entry per CDR3 protein. The sample shows over 55,000 distinct CDR3 sequences, around 12% of them seen only once. This clonotype showed up many times. Its antigen is as yet unknown. The time point denotes: patch test 3, about 24 weeks after DPC sensitization. Treatment reported: therapeutic diphenylcyclopropenone sensitization with weekly scalp DPC. It was unfractionated whole blood from which total RNA was extracted.

The input for sequencing was whole blood, taken in connection with sensitization to the hapten diphenylcyclopropenone (DPC). The TCR comes from a man aged 25 to 45 with alopecia areata. Some clones in this sample may be carry-over from other donors' samples. The genes are TRBV5-8 and TRBJ2-7, with D possibly TRBD1 on 5 matching bases. CDR3 sequence (DNA): TGTGCCAGCAGCTTTCAGGGTTTCTCCGAGCAGTACTTC. Translation: CASSFQGFSEQYF.